Detailed here is one T cell receptor beta chain. Its antigen specificity is not known. There are no base qualities to consult, and no much larger clone falls within one base. Reading the germline V gene gives CDR1 SGHVS and CDR2 FQNEAQ. From the cysteine through the phenylalanine, the CDR3 covers 16 amino acids. Just CDR3 DNA is preserved here, 48 bases in frame from base 1. The germline V end is reduced by 1 base and the J end by 4 bases; junction bases left unmatched: 10. The data derive from a study of blood T cell repertoires in COVID-19 (dated by TCRdb to about 2020). Some background on the complete study: The collaborator samples originated in the United States, Italy and Spain and spanned the acute and convalescent phases of COVID-19. HLA class I and class II types, where available, came from metadata supplied by the sample provider rather than from assay-based typing. The dataset comprised deeply sampled blood TCRbeta repertoires from subjects exposed to, actively infected with, or recovered from COVID-19. A freely available public database, intended as a resource for researchers studying the immune response to SARS-CoV-2, is where the repertoires were released. The material from the prospective study consisted of cDNA or gDNA derived from T cells, B-cell-depleted T cells, or PBMCs. The samples were drawn from two sources: the first 160 participants of the ongoing ImmuneRACE study, and 1,254 subjects contributed by 6 global collaborators. Sample metadata almost always included a de-identified subject ID, COVID-19 status, age in years and sex. The study at large found these results: The amount of clinical and demographic metadata varied by source and participant and was provided uncurated.

Collaborating institutions collected whole blood in K2EDTA tubes following their own protocols. For TCRbeta analysis, collaborators shipped samples in one of three forms: frozen whole blood, isolated PBMCs, or DNA extracted from either of those sample types. TCRbeta CDR3 regions were amplified from genomic DNA using the immunoSEQ Assay, a bias-controlled multiplex PCR. In the original analysis: Within the assay, amplification of reference gene primers was used to estimate how many nucleated cells each sample contained. To quantify the absolute abundance of each unique TCRbeta CDR3 rearrangement, sequence reads were collapsed and filtered. For each sample, productive Simpson clonality was calculated as the square root of Simpson's diversity index over productive rearrangements. TCRdb's version of the immuneACCESS table is confined to in-frame rearrangements and falls short of the full clone set. An unresolved V gene accounts for under half of the shortfall where checked; the remainder is of unknown origin. The DNA was the basis for D and trimming; V, J and clone size are from that table. This sample comprises 50,000 to 75,000 clones, around 87% of them detected only once. The ten largest make up over 6.5% of the sample.

Sequencing used peripheral blood. This receptor was identified in a man in his 60s with acute or convalescent COVID-19. Recombination linked TRBV7-8 to TRBJ2-7, with 7 bases in between that match TRBD1. In nucleotide form, the sequence is TGTGCCAGCAGCTTAGGGGTAGGGACAGCAAATTACGAGCAGTACTTC. Its coded protein is CASSLGVGTANYEQYF.